These 18 T cell receptor beta chains share one sample of origin, sequenced in a study of T cell responses to AZD1222 COVID-19 vaccine. TCRdb's table, derived via immunoSEQ multiplex PCR, lists solely in-frame clones and lacks some. This sample has around 120,000 clones; roughly 84% occur once, and the top ten carry 17%. Source: peripheral blood, taken 28 days after the second AZD1222 dose. Receptors were obtained from an adult who received the AZD1222 COVID-19 vaccine.

V usage is TRBV7-3 and J usage is TRBJ1-1, with D hard to call. V was shortened by 5 bases and J by 1 base, with 11 bases between the two germline ends. Germline V gives CDR1 SGHTA, CDR2 FQGTGA. The CDR3 is made up of 14 amino acids. CDR3 sequence (DNA): TGTGCCAGCAGCCCGGGTCCGAGGAACACTGAAGCTTTCTTT. Translated, it gives CASSPGPRNTEAFF.

V and J are TRBV27 and TRBJ2-7, with TRBD2 as a possible D gene (6 bases). Germline CDR1 is MNHEY and CDR2 is SMNVEV (reference sequence). V was cut by 6 bases and J by 7 bases, with 22 bases left in between. The CDR3 spans 15 residues. The CDR3 DNA is TGTGCCAGCAGACGAAGTGCGGAGGCGGGAACTGAGCAGTACTTC. This encodes CASRRSAEAGTEQYF.

The count of this clone is one. The genes are TRBV3-1 (or the pseudogene TRBV3-2) and TRBJ2-2; D call uncertain. Trimming pared 2 bases from V and 7 bases from J, leaving 8 bases between. This CDR3 spans 13 amino acids. CDR1 and CDR2 from the germline V gene are LGHDT and YNNKEL (reference sequence). CDR3 nucleotides: TGTGCCAGCAGCCAACCCGATAGCGGGGAGCTGTTTTTT. It is translated as CASSQPDSGELFF.

The V call is TRBV6-6, the J call TRBJ2-1, with no clear D. The CDR3 consists of 12 residues. Germline assignment: CDR1 MNHNY and CDR2 SVGAGI (reference sequence). V was cut by 4 bases and J by 6 bases, with 7 bases left in between. The CDR3 DNA follows: TGTGCCAGCAGTTTAGACCGCAATGAGCAGTTCTTC. This sequence encodes CASSLDRNEQFF.

The rearrangement links TRBV19 to TRBJ2-1; 9 positions agree with TRBD1. The CDR3 length is 14 residues. Unmatched junction bases numbered 5, after V lost 2 bases and J lost 9 bases. Germline CDR1 and CDR2: LNHDA and SQIVND (reference sequence). The CDR3: CASSIRQGESEQFF. DNA for the CDR3: TGTGCCAGTAGTATAAGACAGGGGGAGAGTGAGCAGTTCTTC.

This clone appeared a single time. In the same sample, other DNA sequences code for this CDR3. This CDR3 is CASSLDYEQYF. The CDR3 bases are TGTGCCAGCAGCTTAGACTACGAGCAGTACTTC. V gene TRBV7-9 combines with J gene TRBJ2-7; D ambiguous. Germline assignment: CDR1 SEHNR and CDR2 FQNEAQ (reference sequence). The CDR3 sequence is 11 residues long. Trimming cost V 1 base and J 3 bases, with 1 base left between them.

The V and J genes are TRBV15 and TRBJ1-4, with D possibly TRBD1 on 5 matching bases. The CDR3 consists of 17 residues. Trimming removed 0 bases from V and 7 bases from J, with 18 bases in between. Per germline, CDR1 LNHNV and CDR2 YYDKDF (reference sequence). CDR3 DNA sequence: TGTGCCACCAGCAGAGATGCACCCTCGGGGGGTCTTGAAAAACTGTTTTTT. It translates to CATSRDAPSGGLEKLFF.

This clone showed up just once. This chain uses TRBV29-1 with TRBJ1-1; a possible D gene is TRBD1 (5 bases). V gave up 4 bases and J gave up 5 bases, with 14 bases separating them. The V gene's germline CDR1 is SQVTM and CDR2 ANQGSEA. This CDR3 has 13 residues. For the CDR3, the DNA is TGCAGCGTTGCCCTCCAGGGTGGGACTGAAGCTTTCTTT. It encodes CSVALQGGTEAFF.

This rearrangement joins TRBV10-1 to TRBJ2-1; 8 bases agree with TRBD2. Germline V gives CDR1 WNHNN, CDR2 SYGVQD (reference sequence). J lost 9 bases, V lost 6 bases, and 10 bases had no gene match. The CDR3 consists of 14 residues. The CDR3 DNA is TGCGCCAGCAGCCCAGCGGGAGCCGGCGGTGAGCAGTTCTTC. Translation: CASSPAGAGGEQFF.

There are a few counts of this clone. The chain carries TRBV7-9 and TRBJ2-1, with D unresolved. The CDR3 sequence is 16 residues long. V gave up 8 bases and J gave up 0 bases, with 17 bases separating them. Germline-derived CDR1 and CDR2 are SEHNR and FQNEAQ (reference sequence). The CDR3 is CASQKGILSSYNEQFF. DNA of the CDR3: TGTGCCAGCCAAAAAGGCATCCTAAGCTCCTACAATGAGCAGTTCTTC.

The chain joins TRBV2 to TRBJ1-5, with 10 positions matching TRBD1. The V and J ends lost 4 bases and 7 bases, in that order; junction bases with no gene match: 4. The CDR3 consists of 14 residues. Germline V lookup: CDR1 SNHLY, CDR2 FYNNEI. The CDR3 loop reads CASSGGQGRQPQHF. In nucleotides, the CDR3 is TGTGCCAGCAGTGGGGGACAGGGGAGACAGCCCCAGCATTTT.

The genes are TRBV3-1 (or the pseudogene TRBV3-2) and TRBJ2-2, with D possibly matching TRBD2 (5 bases). Germline assignment: CDR1 LGHDT and CDR2 YNNKEL (reference sequence). Trimming removed 3 bases at V and 3 bases at J, with 8 bases between. CDR3 length: 14 residues. CDR3 sequence: CASSQGEYTGELFF. Here the CDR3 DNA reads TGTGCCAGCAGCCAGGGAGAATACACCGGGGAGCTGTTTTTT.

This clone has just one count. The chain links TRBV3-1 (or the pseudogene TRBV3-2) to TRBJ2-7; 7 positions agree with TRBD2. Germline V gives CDR1 LGHDT, CDR2 YNNKEL (reference sequence). The CDR3 has 13 amino acids. Trimming cost V 6 bases and J 4 bases; bases outside gene matches: 6. The CDR3 DNA sequence: TGTGCCAGCAGGGGGGGGAACGAGTACGAGCAGTACTTC. Translated: CASRGGNEYEQYF.

This clone was detected once. This rearrangement joins TRBV19 to TRBJ2-1; D remains unclear. The CDR3 is 14 amino acids. The V end was cut by 5 bases, the J end by 0 bases, with 8 bases between. Germline loops: CDR1 LNHDA, CDR2 SQIVND (reference sequence). The CDR3 sequence: CASSYGNSYNEQFF. The CDR3 DNA sequence: TGTGCCAGTAGTTACGGAAACTCCTACAATGAGCAGTTCTTC.

This rearrangement joins TRBV27 to TRBJ2-1, with TRBD2 matching over 13 bases. CDR1 MNHEY and CDR2 SMNVEV come from the germline V gene (reference sequence). This CDR3 is 16 amino acids long. Trimming took 5 bases from V and 4 from J; bases not matched to a gene: 5. The CDR3 loop is CASSRWTSGSYNEQFF. The DNA for the CDR3 is TGTGCCAGCAGTAGATGGACTAGCGGGAGTTACAATGAGCAGTTCTTC.

The genes are TRBV27 and TRBJ2-7; the D gene is possibly TRBD2 (6 bases). The V end lost 8 bases, the J end lost 6 bases, and 17 bases lay between the germline ends. The CDR3 totals 13 residues. Germline CDR1 and CDR2: MNHEY and SMNVEV (reference sequence). The CDR3 protein is CASGGTPTGEQYF. In DNA form, the CDR3 reads TGTGCCAGCGGCGGGACTCCTACGGGCGAGCAGTACTTC.

This chain links TRBV10-2 with TRBJ1-5; D possibly corresponds to TRBD1 (5 bases). CDR3 size: 13 residues. Germline values: CDR1 WSHSY, CDR2 SAAADI. Trimming shortened V by 6 bases and J by 3 bases, and 9 bases separated the two germline ends. The CDR3 protein is CASRGDYNQPQHF. The CDR3 DNA sequence: TGCGCCAGCAGGGGGGACTACAATCAGCCCCAGCATTTT.

Only one count was recorded for this clone. This chain connects TRBV3-1 (or the pseudogene TRBV3-2) to TRBJ2-2; D not certain. CDR3 length: 13 residues. Germline CDR1 LGHDT, CDR2 YNNKEL (reference sequence). The V end was cut by 3 bases, the J end by 7 bases, with 9 bases between. DNA of the CDR3: TGTGCCAGCAGCCAGGTCGTTAGCGGGGAGCTGTTTTTT. Its translation is CASSQVVSGELFF.